Below are 13 T cell receptor beta chains sequenced from a single sample in a study of T cells expressing NK-cell markers. No DNA is given; TCRdb re-called the 5' RACE reads and lists each CDR3 protein once. The listing records 500,000 to 600,000 distinct CDR3 sequences. The specimen sequenced was blood T cells: a sorted CD56 or NKG2C T cell subset, CD4+ or CD8+ T cells, or bulk PBMC T cells (not recorded which). These receptors originate from a man aged 18 to 29 in good health.

The chain carries TRBV19 and TRBJ2-2; lacking DNA, the TRBD2 call made by TCRdb goes unchecked. Germline lookup yields CDR1 LNHDA and CDR2 SQIVND (reference sequence). The CDR3 is made up of 17 amino acids. CDR3 residues: CASIPASGRANAGELFF.

This chain joins TRBV12-3 or TRBV12-4 and TRBJ2-1; the D gene TCRdb calls, TRBD2, cannot be checked with no DNA. The CDR3 sequence is 22 residues long. CDR3 loop: CASSLAGKGLALLVSSYNEQFF.

The chain links TRBV5-1 to TRBJ2-1; TCRdb outputs TRBD2, but without DNA this stays unchecked. From germline, CDR1 is SGHRS and CDR2 YFSETQ. The CDR3 is 16 residues long. CDR3 sequence reads: CASSLGVQASGRQQFF.

The chain recombines TRBV11-1 with TRBJ2-1; the TCRdb call, TRBD2, lacks DNA for checking. The germline V gene has CDR1 SGHAT and CDR2 FQDESV (reference sequence). The CDR3 length is 18 residues. The CDR3 sequence is CASSSGQGLAASYNEQFF.

The chain employs TRBV6-2 or TRBV6-3 and TRBJ2-1; lacking DNA, the TRBD2 call made by TCRdb goes unchecked. CDR3 size: 15 residues. Germline V gene sequence: CDR1 MNHEY, CDR2 SVGEGT. CDR3: CASSTQGGGVNEQFF.

V usage is TRBV20-1 and J usage is TRBJ2-5. Germline CDR1 is DFQATT and CDR2 is SNEGSKA (reference sequence). The CDR3 loop spans 15 amino acids. CDR3 region: CSASGEVLIQETQYF.

This chain links TRBV6-5 with TRBJ2-1; the TCRdb call, TRBD2, lacks DNA for checking. From germline, CDR1 is MNHEY and CDR2 SVGAGI. CDR3 size: 11 residues. The CDR3 region is CASGSSGRQFF.

The rearrangement joins TRBV12-3 or TRBV12-4 to TRBJ2-3; TCRdb indicates TRBD1, and absent DNA this call remains unverified. The CDR3 spans 15 residues. CDR3 protein: CASRRTGNRTDTQYF.

The chain joins TRBV30 to TRBJ1-5. This CDR3 is 13 amino acids long. Germline V gene data show CDR1 as GTSNPN and CDR2 as SVGIG (reference sequence). The CDR3 loop reads CAWSSRSNQPQHF.

The V and J genes are TRBV4-3 and TRBJ2-5; TCRdb designates TRBD2, a call that cannot be tested without DNA. Germline V gene sequence: CDR1 LGHNA, CDR2 YSLEER. CDR3 length equals 17 residues. CDR3 loop: CASSQAYPLAPRETQYF.

The chain employs TRBV20-1 and TRBJ2-1; with no DNA, the TCRdb D assignment of TRBD2 cannot be verified. The CDR3 is 16 residues long. The germline gives CDR1 DFQATT, CDR2 SNEGSKA (reference sequence). The CDR3: CSARDRGTSVYNEQFF.

The V gene is TRBV12-3 or TRBV12-4, the J gene TRBJ2-7; TCRdb names TRBD1, which stays unverified in the absence of DNA. The CDR3 spans 12 residues. CDR3 loop: CASSRRGHEQYF.

The V gene is TRBV14, the J gene TRBJ2-5; the D gene TCRdb calls, TRBD2, cannot be checked with no DNA. This CDR3 contains 13 residues. Germline CDR1 is SGHDN and CDR2 is FVKESK. CDR3 loop: CASSQLGEETQYF.